These 14 T cell receptor beta chains originate from one sample sequenced in a study of Tregs in tolerant kidney transplant recipients. Sequencing was performed with immunoSEQ multiplex PCR; in TCRdb, only in-frame clones are kept and a portion is missing. The sample totals 12,000 to 15,000 clones. Recipients received nonmyeloablative bone marrow transplants from related graft donors, with transient mixed chimerism. Sequences were derived from CD4+ T cells from blood (PBMCs), sampled 12 months after the transplant. The receptor set was obtained from a human patient who received a combined kidney and bone marrow transplant. The T cells may partly be graft donor cells.

Points on this clone: Sequencing ends 3 residues short of the CDR3 end; the germline J gene provides the rest. J is TRBJ2-5 and V is TRBV5-1; 10 nucleotides agree with TRBD1. Germline V gene sequence: CDR1 SGHRS, CDR2 YFSETQ. This CDR3 spans 15 amino acids. Trimming removed 4 bases from V and 4 bases from J; junction bases left unmatched: 7. The sequenced CDR3 bases are TGCGCCAGCAGCAAGACTGGGACAGGGGCAGAGACC. Translating gives CASSKTGTGAET. From start to end, the CDR3 is CASSKTGTGAETQYF.

Of note for this clone: The CDR3 end is not reached by the read, which stops 3 residues before it; the germline J gene fills it in. The V call is TRBV6-1, the J call TRBJ2-3, with TRBD2 matching 11 bases. Per germline, CDR1 MNHNS and CDR2 SASEGT. The CDR3 has 15 amino acids. CDR3 DNA (partial): TGTGCCAGCAGTGCAACTAGCGGGAGAGAAATAACG. It yields the protein CASSATSGREIT. The whole CDR3 sequence is CASSATSGREITQYF.

On this clone itself: The CDR3 goes on 3 residues after the read ends, and that part is filled in from the germline J gene. This chain joins TRBV18 and TRBJ1-4; D uncertain. V lost 2 bases and J 7 bases, leaving 8 bases between the germline ends. The CDR3 length is 13 residues. CDR1 KGHSH and CDR2 LQKENI come from the germline V gene. CDR3 sequence reads: CASSPGLGEKLFF. The covered CDR3 bases are TGTGCCAGCTCACCAGGGCTGGGTGAAAAA.

With respect to this clone: The CDR3 end is not reached by the read, which stops 3 residues before it; the germline J gene fills it in. The rearrangement joins TRBV18 to TRBJ2-3; no definite D call. The CDR3 length is 14 residues. V lost 6 bases, J lost 0 bases, and 10 bases lay in between. Germline V gene sequence: CDR1 KGHSH, CDR2 LQKENI. The CDR3 protein is CASSRDKSTDTQYF. The CDR3 bases that were read are TGTGCCAGCTCTAGAGACAAGAGCACAGATACG.

Concerning this clone itself: The read comes to an end 3 residues before the CDR3 does, leaving the germline J gene to fill in the end. The chain couples TRBV5-3 to TRBJ2-1; 12 bases match TRBD2. TRBV5-3 is an open reading frame, and its role is uncertain. The CDR3 spans 18 residues. V lost 2 bases, J lost 3 bases, and 9 bases stayed unmatched. The CDR3 bases that were read are TGTGCCAGAAGCTTATCCCCGCGACTAGCGGGAGACTACAATGAG. Translated: CARSLSPRLAGDYNE. From start to end, the CDR3 is CARSLSPRLAGDYNEQFF.

Turning to this clone: The CDR3 end is not reached by the read, which stops 3 residues before it; the germline J gene fills it in. The chain recombines TRBV20-1 with TRBJ2-7; TRBD2 matches at 8 bases. V shed 2 bases, J shed 2 bases, and the junction held 5 bases outside the gene matches. The CDR3 extends over 14 amino acids. The germline V gene has CDR1 DFQATT and CDR2 SNEGSKA (reference sequence). Incomplete CDR3 DNA: TGCAGTGCTAGATTGAGCGGGAGCGCCTACGAG. Protein: CSARLSGSAYE. The CDR3 as a whole reads CSARLSGSAYEQYF.

In regard to this clone: The read terminates 3 residues before the CDR3 end, so the remaining end is supplied by the germline J gene. The chain uses TRBV2 and TRBJ1-4; TRBD1 matches 8 bases. The CDR3 covers 14 residues. CDR1 and CDR2 from the germline V gene are SNHLY and FYNNEI. J lost 8 bases, V lost 6 bases, and 8 bases had no gene match. The DNA read from the CDR3 is TGTGCCAGCAGGAAGACAGGGGAAAGAGAAAAA. It encodes CASRKTGEREK. The CDR3 reads in full as CASRKTGEREKLFF.

A note on this clone: The CDR3 end lies 3 residues beyond the end of the read and is filled in from the germline J gene. The J gene is TRBJ2-3, the V gene TRBV29-1; weak D call: TRBD2 (6 bases). Trimming stripped 2 bases from V and 2 bases from J, with 14 bases between. The CDR3 runs 15 residues. Looked up from germline, CDR1 is SQVTM and CDR2 is ANQGSEA. CDR3 DNA (partial): TGCAGCGTTGAACCGGGAAGCGGGCACACAGATACG. Encoded protein: CSVEPGSGHTDT. The complete CDR3 reads CSVEPGSGHTDTQYF.

The CDR3 bases that were read are TGCAGTGCTAGGACTAGCGGAAAATACAATGAG. Protein: CSARTSGKYNE. The full CDR3 reads CSARTSGKYNEQFF. The chain employs TRBV20-1 and TRBJ2-1; 9 bases align to TRBD2. Read sequence stops 3 residues before the CDR3 end, and the germline J gene provides the missing end. After removal of 3 bases from V and 4 bases from J, the junction contained 4 bases not matched to a gene. Germline V CDR1 and CDR2: DFQATT, SNEGSKA (reference sequence). The CDR3 loop spans 14 amino acids.

Of note for this clone: The read ends 3 residues before the CDR3 terminus; that terminus is restored from the germline J gene. The chain links TRBV6-1 to TRBJ1-6; D is possibly TRBD1 (5 bases). Germline values: CDR1 MNHNS, CDR2 SASEGT. The CDR3 extends over 14 amino acids. Trimming took off 0 bases at V and 9 bases at J, with 9 bases between the two ends. CDR3 bases read: TGTGCCAGCAGTGAAGCTTGGGGGGGTTCACCC. Its protein product is CASSEAWGGSP. The entire CDR3 reads CASSEAWGGSPLHF.

Concerning this clone: The sequenced fragment ends 3 residues before the CDR3 boundary, so the rest is inferred from the germline J gene. This chain connects TRBV5-4 to TRBJ2-3, with D tentatively TRBD2 (6 bases). The CDR3 runs 15 residues. Looked up from germline, CDR1 is SGHNT and CDR2 is YYREEE (reference sequence). V lost 3 bases to trimming and J lost 5 bases, with 16 bases between them. The sequenced CDR3 bases are TGTGCCAGCAGCTGGGGCAGCGGGTCGGGAGATACG. Protein product: CASSWGSGSGDT. The CDR3 in its entirety is CASSWGSGSGDTQYF.

On this clone: Read data end 3 residues before the CDR3 end; the end is taken from the germline J gene. The chain couples TRBV5-6 to TRBJ1-1; 7 bases fit TRBD1. The CDR3 sequence is 15 residues long. Looked up from germline, CDR1 is SGHDT and CDR2 is YYEEEE. V shed 1 base and J 5 bases; nucleotides not matched to a gene: 8. Incomplete CDR3 DNA: TGTGCCAGCAGCTTGAGGGCAGGGGGACGTACTGAA. Translated: CASSLRAGGRTE. The full CDR3 is CASSLRAGGRTEAFF. The entire variable domain, with the rest obtained from reference TRBV5-6 and TRBJ1-1, is as follows: DAGVTQSPTHLIKTRGQQVTLRCSPKSGHDTVSWYQQALGQGPQFIFQYYEEEERQRGNFPDRFSGHQFPNYSSELNVNALLLGDSALYLCASSLRAGGRTEAFFGQGTRLTVV.

Notes on this clone: The sequence runs out 3 residues before the end of the CDR3; the remainder is reconstructed from the germline J gene. V and J are TRBV10-3 and TRBJ2-7, with TRBD1 identical over 10 bases. Looked up from germline, CDR1 is ENHRY and CDR2 is SYGVKD. The CDR3 is 17 residues long. With V trimmed by 4 bases and J by 6 bases, 15 bases remained unmatched. The part of the CDR3 DNA that was read is TGTGCCATCAGTGGGCGACAGGGGGCGTTCGGTCAGGGCGAG. It translates to CAISGRQGAFGQGE. The entire CDR3 reads CAISGRQGAFGQGEQYF.

Worth noting for this clone: The read terminates 3 residues ahead of where the CDR3 ends, so the germline J gene completes it. The V and J genes are TRBV10-3 and TRBJ1-4; 9 bases match TRBD1. J lost 7 bases, V lost 2 bases, and 5 bases had no gene match. Germline CDR1 reads ENHRY; CDR2 reads SYGVKD. CDR3 length equals 15 residues. The CDR3 region is CAISERTGEGEKLFF. The sequenced part of the CDR3 DNA is TGTGCCATCAGTGAGCGGACAGGGGAGGGTGAAAAA.